This T cell receptor beta chain was retrieved from a study of cytomegalovirus exposure and HLA in healthy donors. The PCR contained 60 Vbeta and 13 Jbeta primers. The method was immunoSEQ multiplex PCR; TCRdb's version includes in-frame clones alone and lacks a portion of them. The sample includes 200,000 or so clones, roughly 74% of them seen just once. This CDR3 region has 14 residues. V shed 2 bases, J shed 5 bases, and the junction held 3 bases outside the gene matches. Looked up from germline, CDR1 is SGHNT and CDR2 is YENEEA. This clonotype originated in a woman aged 25 to 39 in good health and CMV-seropositive. The specimen sequenced was PBMCs. This chain joins TRBV11-3 and TRBJ2-3, with 8 bases that match TRBD2. The CDR3 sequence is CASSLHREGDTQYF. The CDR3 DNA reads TGTGCCAGCAGCTTACACCGGGAGGGAGATACGCAGTATTTT.